A selection of T cell receptor beta chains follows, all from one sample in a study of blood T cell repertoires in COVID-19. Method: immunoSEQ multiplex PCR; TCRdb's copy keeps in-frame clones and lacks some. In the table there are over 200,000 clones, around four fifths of which are singletons. The sequenced sample was peripheral blood. These TCRs come from a woman older than 75 with active or convalescent COVID-19. CDR3s include the opening cysteine and the closing phenylalanine or tryptophan. Each record gives: V gene, D gene, J gene, clone size, CDR3 protein, CDR3 DNA. The D gene is left open where the match is weak. Not every row has a clone size; where given, it reads once, few, many or a size class.

TRBV9	TRBD1	TRBJ2-1	.	CASSSETGRNEQFF	TGTGCCAGCAGCTCAGAGACAGGGCGGAATGAGCAGTTCTTC
TRBV5-1	.	TRBJ2-2	few	CASSNDSGTWKNTGELFF	TGCGCCAGCAGCAACGACTCCGGGACATGGAAAAACACCGGGGAGCTGTTTTTT
TRBV10-3	TRBD2	TRBJ2-1	.	CAIMAGDNEQFF	TGTGCCATCATGGCGGGGGACAATGAGCAGTTCTTC
TRBV5-6	TRBD1	TRBJ1-2	.	CASSLTGTGGYGYTF	TGTGCCAGCAGCTTAACCGGGACAGGGGGCTATGGCTACACCTTC
TRBV6-5	TRBD1	TRBJ1-1	.	CASSTTTGATEAFF	TGTGCCAGCAGTACCACCACAGGGGCGACTGAAGCTTTCTTT
TRBV9	TRBD1	TRBJ1-6	few	CASSTTGGNSPLHF	TGTGCCAGCAGCACGACAGGGGGCAATTCACCCCTCCACTTT
TRBV7-2	.	TRBJ2-7	.	CASSLDAGAHRYEQYF	TGTGCCAGCAGCTTAGATGCAGGGGCGCATCGCTACGAGCAGTACTTC
TRBV6-5	.	TRBJ1-2	.	CASNRVGQGLFGYTF	TGTGCCAGCAACCGAGTGGGGCAGGGGTTGTTTGGCTACACCTTC
TRBV5-1	TRBD2	TRBJ2-2	.	CASSLLAGVSGELFF	TGCGCCAGCAGCCTCCTAGCGGGAGTATCCGGGGAGCTGTTTTTT
TRBV5-4	.	TRBJ2-2	.	CASSLDGHTLNTGELFF	TGTGCCAGCAGCTTGGATGGGCATACCCTGAACACCGGGGAGCTGTTTTTT
TRBV29-1	.	TRBJ1-2	.	CSVEDLVGRDRNYGYTF	TGCAGCGTTGAAGATCTTGTGGGCAGGGATCGGAACTATGGCTACACCTTC
TRBV4-1	.	TRBJ2-4	.	CASSQEGAGHSNIQYF	TGCGCCAGCAGCCAAGAGGGGGCCGGGCACTCAAACATTCAGTACTTC
TRBV11-1	.	TRBJ1-6	.	CASSTKGGLALHF	TGTGCCAGCAGTACCAAAGGCGGTCTGGCCCTCCACTTT
TRBV20-1	TRBD2	TRBJ2-1	.	CSASVMGGGYNEQFF	TGCAGTGCTAGTGTAATGGGCGGGGGATACAATGAGCAGTTCTTC
TRBV5-4	TRBD2	TRBJ2-7	.	CASSVLAGGPYEQYF	TGTGCCAGCAGCGTTCTAGCGGGAGGGCCCTACGAGCAGTACTTC
TRBV11-3	.	TRBJ1-2	.	CASSSSQGFGYTF	TGTGCCAGCAGCTCGTCTCAGGGTTTCGGCTACACCTTC
TRBV7-3	.	TRBJ1-2	.	CASSLGQGSNYGYTF	TGTGCCAGCAGCTTAGGTCAGGGCAGCAACTATGGCTACACCTTC
TRBV5-1	TRBD1	TRBJ1-1	once	CASSVDRGNTEAFF	TGCGCCAGCAGCGTAGACAGGGGGAACACTGAAGCTTTCTTT
TRBV6-5	TRBD1	TRBJ2-7	few	CASSYLQGGPYEQYF	TGTGCCAGCAGCTACCTACAGGGGGGACCCTACGAGCAGTACTTC
TRBV7-2	TRBD2	TRBJ2-1	.	CASSPGLAGGTEQFF	TGTGCCAGCAGCCCCGGACTAGCGGGGGGGACTGAGCAGTTCTTC
TRBV27	TRBD2	TRBJ2-2	.	CASAQLAGAGTGELFF	TGTGCCAGCGCGCAATTAGCGGGAGCTGGCACCGGGGAGCTGTTTTTT
TRBV5-1	TRBD1	TRBJ1-4	.	CARTGVVEKLFF	TGCGCCAGGACAGGGGTTGTAGAAAAACTGTTTTTT
TRBV5-1	TRBD2	TRBJ2-3	.	CASWRGGTDTQYF	TGCGCCAGCTGGCGCGGGGGGACAGATACGCAGTATTTT
TRBV5-5	.	TRBJ1-3	.	CASSSPTLEGWTVSGNTIYF	TGTGCCAGCAGCTCACCAACCCTCGAGGGTTGGACAGTCTCTGGAAACACCATATATTTT
TRBV6-2/TRBV6-3	.	TRBJ2-5	.	CASSYPGVQETQYF	TGTGCCAGCAGTTACCCCGGTGTACAAGAGACCCAGTACTTC
TRBV9	.	TRBJ2-1	.	CASSVEAESTGNEQFF	TGTGCCAGCAGCGTAGAAGCTGAAAGTACGGGCAATGAGCAGTTCTTC
TRBV3-1/TRBV3-2	.	TRBJ2-1	.	CASSQAQGRYNEQFF	TGTGCCAGCAGCCAAGCACAGGGCAGATACAATGAGCAGTTCTTC
TRBV7-3	.	TRBJ2-3	.	CASSLNTLPTDTQYF	TGTGCCAGCAGCTTAAACACATTACCTACAGATACGCAGTATTTT
TRBV3-1/TRBV3-2	.	TRBJ1-2	.	CASSQDSTGTVYGYTF	TGTGCCAGCAGCCAAGATAGTACAGGGACGGTTTATGGCTACACCTTC
TRBV10-3	TRBD1	TRBJ1-3	.	CAISGTGSGNTIYF	TGTGCCATCAGCGGGACAGGGTCCGGAAACACCATATATTTT
TRBV5-1	.	TRBJ2-3	.	CASSFSGVSTDTQYF	TGCGCCAGCAGCTTTTCGGGGGTGAGCACAGATACGCAGTATTTT
TRBV5-1	.	TRBJ1-1	once	CASSLVGGNTEAFF	TGCGCCAGCAGCTTGGTAGGCGGGAACACTGAAGCTTTCTTT
TRBV6-5	.	TRBJ1-2	few	CASSIQVLYGYTF	TGTGCCAGCAGTATACAGGTTCTCTATGGCTACACCTTC
TRBV6-2/TRBV6-3	TRBD2	TRBJ2-2	.	CASSYRTSGGASGAGELFF	TGTGCCAGCAGTTACCGGACTAGCGGGGGGGCATCTGGAGCCGGGGAGCTGTTTTTT
TRBV14	.	TRBJ2-2	.	CASSPRRGTPGELFF	TGTGCCAGCAGCCCTCGCCGGGGGACCCCCGGGGAGCTGTTTTTT
TRBV11-3	TRBD1	TRBJ2-7	.	CASSLVGQVSYEQYF	TGTGCCAGCAGCTTAGTAGGACAGGTTTCCTACGAGCAGTACTTC
TRBV18	.	TRBJ1-1	.	CASSPRWGGDTEAFF	TGTGCCAGCTCCCCACGTTGGGGCGGTGACACTGAAGCTTTCTTT
TRBV14	.	TRBJ2-1	.	CASNQLSGRSYNEQFF	TGTGCCAGCAATCAATTATCAGGGAGGTCCTACAATGAGCAGTTCTTC
TRBV30	.	TRBJ1-2	.	CAWNPRVVFGGYTF	TGTGCCTGGAACCCCAGGGTGGTTTTCGGGGGCTACACCTTC
TRBV27	TRBD1	TRBJ1-6	once	CASSRDRASYNSPLHF	TGTGCCAGCAGTAGGGACAGGGCTTCCTATAATTCACCCCTCCACTTT
TRBV7-2	.	TRBJ2-5	.	CASSLSSGLQYF	TGTGCCAGCAGCTTATCATCGGGACTCCAGTACTTC
TRBV11-3	TRBD2	TRBJ2-7	.	CASSFTSGSEQYF	TGTGCCAGCAGCTTTACTAGCGGGAGCGAGCAGTACTTC
TRBV25-1	.	TRBJ2-7	once	CASSDVRQYF	TGTGCCAGCAGTGATGTCCGGCAGTACTTC
TRBV28	.	TRBJ1-1	.	CASSVGQPNTEAFF	TGTGCCAGCAGTGTCGGACAGCCGAACACTGAAGCTTTCTTT